Listed here is a single T cell receptor beta chain. This specimen comes from a study of T cells in tumors after PD-1 blockade. J gave up 6 bases and V 0 bases, and 4 bases lay outside the gene matches. This CDR3 comprises 15 residues. CDR1 and CDR2 (germline): SGDLS, YYNGEE. Libraries were prepared by immunoSEQ multiplex PCR; TCRdb keeps only in-frame clonotypes and omits some of them. The sample carries 20,000 to 25,000 clones, around 80% recorded once. The sequencing here drew on PBMCs, taken before anti-PD-1 treatment. The receptor was derived from a human donor with basal cell carcinoma. The chain recombines TRBV9 with TRBJ2-3; the match to TRBD2 covers 10 bases. The DNA of the CDR3 is TGTGCCAGCAGCGTAGCCCAACTAGCGGGGGATACGCAGTATTTT. As protein: CASSVAQLAGDTQYF.